This is a list of T cell receptor beta chains from one sample in a study of patients and donors after allogeneic stem cell transplantation. A single record per CDR3 protein comes from TCRdb applying MiXCR to the RT-PCR reads. In the table there are roughly 9,900 distinct CDR3 sequences, roughly 6.4% of which are singletons. The sample consisted of blood, either unsorted or a sorted T cell fraction (not recorded which). The receptor set was obtained from a human donor who was either an allogeneic HSCT recipient or a stem cell or donor lymphocyte infusion donor (not recorded which). It is not recorded whose cells these are; they may come from a transplant donor. CDR3s include the opening cysteine and the closing phenylalanine or tryptophan. Each record gives: J gene, V gene, CDR3 protein.

>TRBJ2-7|TRBV4-3
CASSPGDIIHEQYF
>TRBJ1-1|TRBV5-6
CASSLSGLGTEAFF
>TRBJ1-5|TRBV7-9
CASSQGGISNQPQHF
>TRBJ2-5|TRBV7-6
CASSSNRGIQETQYF
>TRBJ2-5|TRBV6-6
CASSYGTGLFRGETQYF
>TRBJ2-2|TRBV7-9
CASSLWRGQAANTGELFF
>TRBJ1-5|TRBV6-2/TRBV6-3
CASSRDRSNQPQHF
>TRBJ1-5|TRBV24-1
CATRGGRGLDGNQPQHF
>TRBJ1-1|TRBV9
CASSVDPLNTEAFF
>TRBJ2-5|TRBV5-4
CASSPSGSGTQYF
>TRBJ1-2|TRBV6-5
CASSSRGGIIAYTF
>TRBJ2-1|TRBV4-3
CASSHSSGQVNEQFF
>TRBJ1-1|TRBV20-1
CSAPYGISRLEAFF
>TRBJ2-5|TRBV29-1
CSALGSEETQYF
>TRBJ2-2|TRBV5-1
CASSLEGSTGELFF
>TRBJ2-6|TRBV6-1
CASSEGLGRPSGANVLTF
>TRBJ2-5|TRBV2
CASKRGGASSETQYF
>TRBJ2-6|TRBV6-5
CASSYRTGFHEGANVLTF
>TRBJ2-3|TRBV18
CASSRPGQRRSTDTQYF
>TRBJ2-5|TRBV20-1
CSAPDRVGAQYF
>TRBJ1-2|TRBV15
CATSRESPGSLGGYTF
>TRBJ2-5|TRBV7-6
CASSYGQGTDQETQYF
>TRBJ1-4|TRBV2
CASRGQPNEKLFF
>TRBJ1-5|TRBV4-1
CASSQVDRVGQPQHF
>TRBJ2-1|TRBV9
CASSPRLAGANEQFF
>TRBJ2-5|TRBV4-2
CASSQGQGAQYF
>TRBJ1-6|TRBV2
CASRPPIVSPLHF
>TRBJ2-7|TRBV20-1
CSASRGRVVGYEQYF